This T cell receptor beta chain originates from a study of CD8+ T cells in alopecia areata. Study context: Those treated were given oral tofacitinib at 5 to 10 mg twice daily.

Sequencing relied on a cDNA template that was reverse transcribed from extracted RNA. This table comes from immunoSEQ multiplex PCR, and its TCRdb copy is limited to in-frame clones, with some not included. This table has hundreds of thousands of clones, 35% to 40% appearing once. Worth noting for this clone: The antigen remains undetermined.

CDR1 is GTSNPN, CDR2 SVGIG, per germline (reference sequence). With V trimmed by 7 bases and J by 5 bases, 8 bases remained unmatched. CDR3 length: 15 residues. Treatment noted: oral pan-JAK inhibitor, 5-10 mg twice daily. The study's findings and limits: While patients received tofacitinib, many expanded lesional clones remained present in scalp and blood. Scalp sequencing captures resident alphabeta T cells of normal skin too. Higher clonality and more expanded CD8+ clones appeared in lesional than normal scalp.

The chain combines TRBV30 with TRBJ2-2, with 12 bases matching TRBD1. The sequencing used CD4+ T cells sorted from blood, collected at roughly week 30, from a patient treated with tofacitinib. The sequence came from a human donor with alopecia areata. CDR3 bases: TGTGCCTATAAACCGGGACAGGGGGCTACCGGGGAGCTGTTTTTT. As protein: CAYKPGQGATGELFF.